The following is a TCR beta chain sequence with its context. Method: immunoSEQ multiplex PCR; TCRdb's copy keeps in-frame clones and lacks some. Among about a million clones listed, roughly 80% were seen once. The data belong to a study of shared clonotypes between healthy human individuals. The germline CDR1 and CDR2 sequences are ENHRY and SYGVKD. The CDR3 length is 12 residues. With 6 bases removed from V and 2 bases from J, the gap between germline ends came to 7 bases. The specimen was memory CD4+ T cells from PBMCs. Subset: CD45RA-negative fraction. This clonotype originated in a man younger than 35 in good health. Some clones in this sample may be carry-over from other donors' samples. The chain links TRBV10-3 to TRBJ1-2; D uncertain. The DNA for the CDR3 is TGTGCCATCAGGAGTTTGAACTATGGCTACACCTTC. The encoded protein is CAIRSLNYGYTF.